This entry lists 17 T cell receptor beta chains sequenced from one sample in a study of T cells in pancreatic ductal adenocarcinoma. Profiled with immunoSEQ multiplex PCR; TCRdb holds only in-frame clones, not every one. The sample has around 15,000 clones; about 90% are singletons. Selected pancreatic ductal adenocarcinoma patients had undergone surgery without neoadjuvant therapy. Sequencing was done on a sample of PBMCs. The receptor source for this set is a human donor with pancreatic ductal adenocarcinoma.

The rearrangement uses TRBV27 and TRBJ1-5, with D perhaps TRBD1 (6 bases). This CDR3 has 16 amino acids. Trimming removed 2 bases from V and 7 bases from J, with 18 bases in between. Germline CDR1 reads MNHEY; CDR2 reads SMNVEV (reference sequence). The DNA of the CDR3 is TGTGCCAGCAGTTTAAGTGTGGAGGGGGACGGGCAGCCCCAGCATTTT. Translation: CASSLSVEGDGQPQHF.

The rearrangement joins TRBV4-1 to TRBJ2-5, with D unclear. V was cut by 1 base and J by 0 bases, with 6 bases left in between. CDR1 is MGHRA and CDR2 is YSYEKL in the germline V gene. This CDR3 is 14 amino acids long. The CDR3 DNA follows: TGCGCCAGCAGCCAAGGGTCGTACCAAGAGACCCAGTACTTC. Encoded protein: CASSQGSYQETQYF.

The chain is built from TRBV14 and TRBJ2-2; D perhaps matches TRBD1 (6 bases). Trimming took off 3 bases at V and 0 bases at J, with 20 bases between the two ends. This CDR3 has 19 amino acids. CDR1 SGHDN and CDR2 FVKESK come from the germline V gene. The CDR3, as DNA: TGTGCCAGCAGCCAGTTAGGGGACATAGGAAACGCGAACACCGGGGAGCTGTTTTTT. The encoded protein is CASSQLGDIGNANTGELFF. The whole variable domain, remainder taken from reference TRBV14 and TRBJ2-2, is EAGVTQFPSHSVIEKGQTVTLRCDPISGHDNLYWYRRVMGKEIKFLLHFVKESKQDESGMPNNRFLAERTGGTYSTLKVQPAELEDSGVYFCASSQLGDIGNANTGELFFGEGSRLTVL.

The chain recombines TRBV27 with TRBJ1-1; 9 bases map to TRBD1. This CDR3 contains 14 residues. Germline values: CDR1 MNHEY, CDR2 SMNVEV (reference sequence). V shed 6 bases, J shed 7 bases, and the junction held 9 bases outside the gene matches. The CDR3 spells CASSGNRGPGEAFF. CDR3 DNA sequence: TGTGCCAGCAGCGGAAACAGGGGGCCTGGTGAAGCTTTCTTT.

This rearrangement joins TRBV11-1 to TRBJ1-1; TRBD1 matches at 10 bases. V lost 2 bases to trimming and J lost 7 bases; unmatched junction nucleotides: 13. The CDR3 consists of 17 residues. CDR1 is SGHAT and CDR2 is FQDESV in the germline V gene (reference sequence). CDR3 in amino acids: CASSLSGRTGGIREAFF. The CDR3 region has the DNA TGTGCCAGCAGCTTAAGTGGAAGGACAGGGGGGATCCGTGAAGCTTTCTTT. The full variable domain, rest sourced from reference TRBV11-1 and TRBJ1-1, is EAEVAQSPRYKITEKSQAVAFWCDPISGHATLYWYRQILGQGPELLVQFQDESVVDDSQLPKDRFSAERLKGVDSTLKIQPAELGDSAMYLCASSLSGRTGGIREAFFGQGTRLTVV.

The chain combines TRBV7-6 with TRBJ1-6; D is ambiguous. Trimming stripped 0 bases from V and 5 bases from J, with 8 bases between. CDR1 and CDR2 from the germline V gene are SGHVS and FNYEAQ. CDR3 length equals 15 residues. Here the CDR3 DNA reads TGTGCCAGCAGCTTAGCGCGCATGGATAATTCACCCCTCCACTTT. As protein: CASSLARMDNSPLHF.

The V call is TRBV9, the J call TRBJ2-7, with 14 bases aligning to TRBD2. CDR3 length: 15 amino acids. Germline values: CDR1 SGDLS, CDR2 YYNGEE. Losses at the gene ends were 2 bases for V and 3 bases for J; bases not matched to a gene: 1. CDR3 amino acids: CASSVGLAGVYEQYF. The CDR3, as DNA: TGTGCCAGCAGCGTGGGACTAGCGGGAGTCTACGAGCAGTACTTC.

The chain links TRBV5-6 to TRBJ1-6; 10 bases map to TRBD1. J gave up 6 bases and V 3 bases, and 3 bases lay outside the gene matches. The CDR3 is made up of 15 amino acids. Germline V gene sequence: CDR1 SGHDT, CDR2 YYEEEE. The CDR3 is CASSSDRGPNSPLHF. CDR3 coding DNA: TGTGCCAGCAGCTCAGACAGGGGGCCTAATTCACCCCTCCACTTT.

V and J are TRBV19 and TRBJ2-1; TRBD1 agrees at 11 bases. After removal of 3 bases from V and 3 bases from J, the junction contained 4 bases not matched to a gene. Germline V CDR1 and CDR2: LNHDA, SQIVND (reference sequence). The CDR3 spans 16 residues. This CDR3 is CASSIGTGGFYNEQFF. In nucleotides, the CDR3 is TGTGCCAGTAGTATTGGGACAGGGGGGTTCTACAATGAGCAGTTCTTC. Drawing the rest from reference TRBV19 and TRBJ2-1, the complete variable domain is DGGITQSPKYLFRKEGQNVTLSCEQNLNHDAMYWYRQDPGQGLRLIYYSQIVNDFQKGDIAEGYSVSREKKESFPLTVTSAQKNPTAFYLCASSIGTGGFYNEQFFGPGTRLTVL.

The rearrangement joins TRBV19 to TRBJ1-1; 7 bases line up with TRBD1. V lost 6 bases and J lost 5; bases outside the gene matches: 21. This CDR3 contains 18 residues. Germline CDR1 is LNHDA and CDR2 is SQIVND (reference sequence). CDR3 loop: CASRNRWRGRGSRTEAFF. The CDR3 DNA sequence: TGTGCCAGTAGGAATCGGTGGCGGGGCAGGGGGTCACGAACTGAAGCTTTCTTT.

The V call is TRBV5-1, the J call TRBJ1-2; TRBD1 matches at 7 bases. Per germline, CDR1 SGHRS and CDR2 YFSETQ. The CDR3 loop spans 16 amino acids. Germline trimming cut 2 bases from V and 0 bases from J; bases unmatched to any gene: 7. CDR3 bases: TGCGCCAGCAGCTTTAACAGGGGCACAGCTAACTATGGCTACACCTTC. Translating it yields CASSFNRGTANYGYTF.

The chain is built from TRBV7-2 and TRBJ1-1, with 11 bases matching TRBD1. This CDR3 is 16 amino acids long. Looked up from germline, CDR1 is SGHTA and CDR2 is FQGNSA. Unmatched junction bases numbered 7, after V lost 3 bases and J lost 4 bases. Here the CDR3 reads CASSLGQGVGVTEAFF. CDR3 sequence (DNA): TGTGCCAGCAGCTTGGGACAGGGGGTCGGGGTCACTGAAGCTTTCTTT.

The genes are TRBV9 and TRBJ1-3; unclear D gene. The germline V gene has CDR1 SGDLS and CDR2 YYNGEE. The CDR3 is 15 residues long. V was cut by 0 bases and J by 2 bases, with 9 bases left in between. The CDR3 loop is CASSVAVSTGNTIYF. As DNA, the CDR3 is TGTGCCAGCAGCGTAGCTGTCAGTACTGGAAACACCATATATTTT.

J is TRBJ2-2 and V is TRBV5-4; D tentatively reads TRBD1 or TRBD2 (6 bases each). This CDR3 is 18 amino acids long. Germline V CDR1 and CDR2: SGHNT, YYREEE (reference sequence). The V gene lost 2 bases and the J gene lost 3 bases, with 20 bases spanning the gap. The CDR3: CASSFRSWGRGDTGELFF. The DNA for the CDR3 is TGTGCCAGCAGCTTTCGTTCTTGGGGGCGCGGGGACACCGGGGAGCTGTTTTTT.

V is TRBV6-5 and J is TRBJ1-2; TRBD1 aligns across 7 bases. CDR3 size: 15 residues. V was clipped by 1 base and J by 4 bases; unmatched bases: 6. The germline V gene encodes CDR1 MNHEY and CDR2 SVGAGI. CDR3 residues: CASSYFFGTVYGYTF. The CDR3 nucleotides are TGTGCCAGCAGTTACTTCTTCGGGACAGTCTATGGCTACACCTTC.

The chain joins TRBV27 to TRBJ1-1; the D is unclear. Trimming took off 2 bases at V and 6 bases at J, with 10 bases between the two ends. The germline gives CDR1 MNHEY, CDR2 SMNVEV (reference sequence). The CDR3 runs to 13 residues. CDR3 protein: CASSLLMGAEAFF. CDR3 in DNA: TGTGCCAGCAGTTTACTAATGGGTGCTGAAGCTTTCTTT.

The V call is TRBV2, the J call TRBJ2-5; 9 nucleotides line up with TRBD1. The CDR3 is 18 residues long. The V segment lost 0 bases and the J segment 4 bases; nucleotides outside the gene matches: 12. The V gene's germline CDR1 is SNHLY and CDR2 FYNNEI. For the CDR3, the DNA is TGTGCCAGCAGTGAAGCGCTTCGGGACAGGGTCATCATAGAGACCCAGTACTTC. Protein sequence: CASSEALRDRVIIETQYF.